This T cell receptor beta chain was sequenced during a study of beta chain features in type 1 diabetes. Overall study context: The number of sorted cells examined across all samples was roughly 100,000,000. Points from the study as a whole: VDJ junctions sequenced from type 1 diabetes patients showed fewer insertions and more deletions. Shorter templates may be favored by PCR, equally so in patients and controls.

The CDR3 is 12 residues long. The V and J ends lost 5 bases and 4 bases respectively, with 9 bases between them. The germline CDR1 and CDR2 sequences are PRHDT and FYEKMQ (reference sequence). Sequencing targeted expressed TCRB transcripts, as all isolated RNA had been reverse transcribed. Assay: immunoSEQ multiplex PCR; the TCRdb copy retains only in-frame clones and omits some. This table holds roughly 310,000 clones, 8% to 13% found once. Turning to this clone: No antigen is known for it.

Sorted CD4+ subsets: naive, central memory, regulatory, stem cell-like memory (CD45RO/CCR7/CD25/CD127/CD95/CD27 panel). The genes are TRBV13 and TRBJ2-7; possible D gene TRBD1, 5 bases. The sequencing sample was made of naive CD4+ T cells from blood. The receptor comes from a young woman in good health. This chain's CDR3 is CASSPREYEQYF. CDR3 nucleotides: TGTGCCAGCAGCCCCAGGGAATACGAGCAGTACTTC.